This T cell receptor beta chain was documented in a study of CD8+ T cells in alopecia areata. The sample's treatment: oral pan-JAK inhibitor, 5-10 mg twice daily. Reverse transcription of extracted RNA yielded cDNA, which provided the sequencing template. Sequencing was performed with immunoSEQ multiplex PCR; in TCRdb, only in-frame clones are kept and a portion is missing. In the table there are roughly 180,000 clones, approximately 51% of which are singletons. Many counts were recorded for this clone. The CDR3 extends over 12 amino acids. Looked up from germline, CDR1 is SGHAT and CDR2 is FQNNGV. The V end lost 5 bases, the J end lost 7 bases, and 8 bases lay between the germline ends.

The sequencing here drew on CD8+ T cells sorted from blood, taken at roughly week 52, from a patient treated with tofacitinib. The sequence was obtained from a human donor with alopecia areata. The genes are TRBV11-2 and TRBJ1-4, with D possibly being TRBD1 (6 bases). The CDR3 spells CASSQDSEKLFF. Written as DNA, the CDR3 is TGTGCCAGCAGCCAGGACAGTGAAAAACTGTTTTTT.